This T cell receptor beta chain comes out of a study of vaccination effects on CD4 cells after COVID-19. Germline V lookup: CDR1 LNHDA, CDR2 SQIVND (reference sequence). The CDR3 sequence is 14 residues long. V was trimmed by 0 bases and J by 10 bases, leaving 10 bases between them. Regarding the study as a whole: Convalescent patients were scarce, and early post-infection timepoints were absent.

Regarding this clone: Its antigen is unknown.

Assay used: immunoSEQ multiplex PCR; TCRdb lists only in-frame clones, some missing. The sample records around 70,000 clones, roughly 80% being singletons. The authors isolated CD4+ T cells after around nine days of culture. Cells had half their medium changed to IL-2 medium on days 3 and 7. The material sequenced was CD4+ T cells from PBMCs cultured without peptide, taken before COVID-19 vaccination. The chain employs TRBV19 and TRBJ1-6; D unclear. The TCR sequence derives from a human donor who received a COVID-19 vaccine. The CDR3 here is CASSIDEGQSPLHF. CDR3 bases: TGTGCCAGTAGTATAGACGAGGGTCAATCACCCCTCCACTTT.